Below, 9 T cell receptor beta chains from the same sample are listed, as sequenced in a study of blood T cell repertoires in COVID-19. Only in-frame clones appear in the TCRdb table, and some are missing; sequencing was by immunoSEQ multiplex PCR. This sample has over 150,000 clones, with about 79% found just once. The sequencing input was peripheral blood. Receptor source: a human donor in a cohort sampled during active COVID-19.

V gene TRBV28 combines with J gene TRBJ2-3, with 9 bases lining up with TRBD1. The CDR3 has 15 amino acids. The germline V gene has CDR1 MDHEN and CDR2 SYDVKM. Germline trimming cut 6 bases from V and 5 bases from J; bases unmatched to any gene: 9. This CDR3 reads CASSWGGTGLDTQYF. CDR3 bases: TGTGCCAGCAGCTGGGGGGGGACAGGGTTAGATACGCAGTATTTT.

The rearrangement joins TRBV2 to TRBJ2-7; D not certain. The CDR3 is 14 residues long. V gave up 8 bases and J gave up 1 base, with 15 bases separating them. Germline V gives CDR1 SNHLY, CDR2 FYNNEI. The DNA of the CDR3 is TGTGCCAGCCTAGTCTCCCCTGGTTCCTACGAGCAGTACTTC. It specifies CASLVSPGSYEQYF.

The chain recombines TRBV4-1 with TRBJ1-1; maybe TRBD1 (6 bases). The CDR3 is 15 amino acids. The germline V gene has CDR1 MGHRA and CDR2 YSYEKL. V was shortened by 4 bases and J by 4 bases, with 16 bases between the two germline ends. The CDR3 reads CASSPGAGVTTEAFF. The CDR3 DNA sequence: TGCGCCAGCAGCCCAGGAGCAGGGGTAACCACTGAAGCTTTCTTT.

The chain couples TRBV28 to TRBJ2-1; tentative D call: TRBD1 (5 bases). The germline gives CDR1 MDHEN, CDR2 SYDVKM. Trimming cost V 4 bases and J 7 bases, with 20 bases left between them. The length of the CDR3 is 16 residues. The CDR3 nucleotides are TGTGCCAGCAGTTCATCAGGGTGGAGCACTATTAATGAGCAGTTCTTC. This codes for CASSSSGWSTINEQFF.

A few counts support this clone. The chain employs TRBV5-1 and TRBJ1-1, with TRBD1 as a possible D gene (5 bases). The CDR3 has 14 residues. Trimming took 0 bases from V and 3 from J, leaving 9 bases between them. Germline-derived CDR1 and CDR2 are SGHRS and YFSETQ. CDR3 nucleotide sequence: TGCGCCAGCAGCTTGGAAACAGGCTACACTGAAGCTTTCTTT. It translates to CASSLETGYTEAFF.

The CDR3 DNA reads TGTGCCAGCAGCCAAGCCTCTAGCGGGAGTTTTGAGCAGTTCTTC. Translation: CASSQASSGSFEQFF. This chain joins TRBV3-1 (or the pseudogene TRBV3-2) and TRBJ2-1, with TRBD2 matching 10 bases. V lost 1 base to trimming and J lost 9 bases; unmatched junction nucleotides: 6. In germline, CDR1 is LGHDT, CDR2 YNNKEL (reference sequence). The CDR3 has 15 residues.

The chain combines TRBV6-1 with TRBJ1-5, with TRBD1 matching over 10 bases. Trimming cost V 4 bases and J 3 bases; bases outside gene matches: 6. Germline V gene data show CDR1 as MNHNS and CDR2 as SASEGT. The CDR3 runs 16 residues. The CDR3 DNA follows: TGTGCCAGCAGTGGCCCGGGACAGGGGTTCAATCAGCCCCAGCATTTT. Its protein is CASSGPGQGFNQPQHF.

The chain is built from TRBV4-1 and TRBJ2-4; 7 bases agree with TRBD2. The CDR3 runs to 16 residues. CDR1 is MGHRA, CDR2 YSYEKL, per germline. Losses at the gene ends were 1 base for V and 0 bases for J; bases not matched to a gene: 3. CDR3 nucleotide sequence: TGCGCCAGCAGCCAAGTGGGGGGGATAGCCAAAAACATTCAGTACTTC. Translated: CASSQVGGIAKNIQYF.

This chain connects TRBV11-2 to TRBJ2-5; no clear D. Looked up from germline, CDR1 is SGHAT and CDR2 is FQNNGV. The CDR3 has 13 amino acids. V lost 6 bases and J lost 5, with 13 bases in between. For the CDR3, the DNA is TGTGCCAGCAGGCCCACGGTTGATGAGACCCAGTACTTC. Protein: CASRPTVDETQYF.